This passage covers 22 T cell receptor beta chains from one sample sequenced in a study of T cell repertoires in cytomegalovirus infection. TCRdb called the reads again in MiXCR, with one record for every CDR3 protein. The sample yields 450,000 to 550,000 distinct CDR3 sequences, approximately 40% seen once. These receptors' targets are unknown. The sample was cultured PBMCs, taken from culture after CMV antigen stimulation. Receptor source: a human donor in good health (CMV status not recorded). Some clones in this sample may be carry-over from other donors' samples.

This chain joins TRBV5-1 and TRBJ1-1; weak D call: TRBD1 (5 bases). Per germline, CDR1 SGHRS and CDR2 YFSETQ. CDR3 length equals 14 residues. V lost 0 bases to trimming and J lost 5 bases, with 11 bases between them. CDR3 amino acids: CASSLELGRTEAFF. DNA of the CDR3: TGCGCCAGCAGCTTGGAATTGGGACGGACTGAAGCTTTCTTT.

The genes are TRBV28 and TRBJ1-4; D is uncertain. The V end was cut by 9 bases, the J end by 8 bases, with 16 bases between. The CDR3 length is 13 residues. Germline assignment: CDR1 MDHEN and CDR2 SYDVKM. The CDR3 region has the DNA TGTGCCAGTAGAGTGGGGTACGGGGAAAAACTGTTTTTT. Amino acids: CASRVGYGEKLFF.

In this sample, this clonotype turned up a few times. This chain links TRBV28 with TRBJ2-5; the D is unclear. Germline lookup yields CDR1 MDHEN and CDR2 SYDVKM. The V gene lost 10 bases and the J gene lost 5 bases, with 11 bases spanning the gap. This CDR3 is 11 amino acids long. CDR3 residues: CATTDEETQYF. CDR3 nucleotides: TGTGCCACTACGGACGAGGAGACCCAGTACTTC.

In this sample, this clonotype turned up a few times. The chain recombines TRBV7-2 with TRBJ2-5; 9 bases are shared with TRBD2. The CDR3 sequence is 15 residues long. The V gene end was trimmed by 2 bases and the J gene end by 4 bases; junction bases not matched to a gene: 5. Germline values: CDR1 SGHTA, CDR2 FQGNSA. CDR3 coding DNA: TGTGCCAGCAGCTTATATAGCGGGGGAGCAGAGACCCAGTACTTC. Protein sequence: CASSLYSGGAETQYF.

This rearrangement joins TRBV19 to TRBJ1-2, with D uncertain. Germline V lookup: CDR1 LNHDA, CDR2 SQIVND (reference sequence). V was trimmed by 4 bases and J by 8 bases, leaving 17 bases between them. The CDR3 loop spans 14 amino acids. The CDR3 loop reads CASSTARNEWGYTF. The DNA of the CDR3 is TGTGCCAGTAGTACCGCGCGAAACGAATGGGGCTACACCTTC.

This clonotype appeared a few times. This chain links TRBV20-1 with TRBJ2-7; 8 positions agree with TRBD2. Germline V gene sequence: CDR1 DFQATT, CDR2 SNEGSKA (reference sequence). V was clipped by 5 bases and J by 4 bases; unmatched bases: 4. The CDR3 runs to 12 residues. This chain's CDR3 is CSARGGGYEQYF. CDR3 DNA: TGCAGTGCTCGGGGGGGGGGATACGAGCAGTACTTC.

This clonotype has just a few counts. The chain uses TRBV7-2 and TRBJ2-1; TRBD1 or TRBD2 may be the D gene (6 bases each). CDR1 and CDR2 (germline): SGHTA, FQGNSA. Trimming left V 3 bases short and J 0 bases short, with 24 bases between. CDR3 length equals 20 residues. CDR3 DNA: TGTGCCAGCAGCTTTGGGACTCTCGGGGGCCGCCGAATCTCCTACAATGAGCAGTTCTTC. This encodes CASSFGTLGGRRISYNEQFF.

The rearrangement uses TRBV7-4 and TRBJ1-2; 7 nucleotides align to TRBD1. V was pared by 5 bases and J by 8 bases, with 11 bases of the junction left unmatched. From germline, CDR1 is SGHVT and CDR2 SQSDAQ. The length of the CDR3 is 14 residues. The CDR3 DNA sequence: TGTGCCAGCAGCCCCCGGGACAGCCGGCTAGGCTACACCTTC. The encoded protein is CASSPRDSRLGYTF.

The V and J genes are TRBV6-1 and TRBJ2-7, with D maybe TRBD1 (6 bases). Between the trimmed V and J ends, which lost 1 base and 7 bases, there was a span of 14 bases. This CDR3 is 14 amino acids long. Germline assignment: CDR1 MNHNS and CDR2 SASEGT. CDR3 bases: TGTGCCAGCAGTGAAGAGGACAGCTCCCTGGAGCAGTACTTC. This gives the protein CASSEEDSSLEQYF.

V gene TRBV7-2 combines with J gene TRBJ2-3, with D tentatively TRBD2 (6 bases). The CDR3 consists of 12 residues. V lost 7 bases to trimming and J lost 5 bases, with 10 bases between them. The germline CDR1 and CDR2 sequences are SGHTA and FQGNSA. The CDR3 DNA is TGTGCCAGCACCCGACTAGGAGATACGCAGTATTTT. This encodes CASTRLGDTQYF.

J is TRBJ2-6 and V is TRBV19, with D unclear. This CDR3 has 14 amino acids. The V end was cut by 4 bases, the J end by 0 bases, with 4 bases between. Per germline, CDR1 LNHDA and CDR2 SQIVND (reference sequence). As DNA, the CDR3 is TGTGCCAGTAGTACGATCTCTGGGGCCAACGTCCTGACTTTC. Translated, it gives CASSTISGANVLTF.

This clonotype has a count of ten or more. The chain combines TRBV7-2 with TRBJ2-3; TRBD2 matches 9 bases. The germline gives CDR1 SGHTA, CDR2 FQGNSA. The CDR3 runs to 16 residues. Losses at the gene ends were 5 bases for V and 5 bases for J; bases not matched to a gene: 11. DNA for the CDR3: TGTGCCAGCAGCCCCGTAGCGGGAGAAGGAGGAGATACGCAGTATTTT. It codes for CASSPVAGEGGDTQYF.

The chain couples TRBV19 to TRBJ1-3, with a possible D match to TRBD1 (5 bases). The CDR3 is made up of 15 amino acids. V gave up 9 bases and J gave up 0 bases, with 15 bases separating them. Per the germline V gene, CDR1 is LNHDA and CDR2 is SQIVND (reference sequence). The CDR3 loop reads CASRPGPSSGNTIYF. Here the CDR3 DNA reads TGTGCCAGCCGACCGGGGCCGAGCTCTGGAAACACCATATATTTT.

V gene TRBV12-3 or TRBV12-4 combines with J gene TRBJ2-2; TRBD2 is a possible D gene (6 bases). V gave up 3 bases and J gave up 10 bases, with 18 bases separating them. The CDR3 spans 15 residues. The CDR3 reads CASSLEGRVVVELFF. The CDR3 DNA follows: TGTGCCAGCAGTTTGGAGGGCAGGGTGGTCGTGGAGCTGTTTTTT.

The genes are TRBV11-3 and TRBJ2-2, with D possibly called TRBD1 or TRBD2 (5 bases each). V lost 3 bases, J lost 4 bases, and 9 bases lay in between. Per germline, CDR1 SGHNT and CDR2 YENEEA. The CDR3 consists of 14 residues. The CDR3 nucleotides are TGTGCCAGCAGCTTGAGGGGACCCACCGGGGAGCTGTTTTTT. Amino acid sequence: CASSLRGPTGELFF.

The sample holds a few counts of this clonotype. The V and J genes are TRBV6-1 and TRBJ2-3; a weak D match, TRBD1 (6 bases). In germline, CDR1 is MNHNS, CDR2 SASEGT. This CDR3 region has 13 residues. V lost 6 bases, J lost 4 bases, and 11 bases lay in between. Here the CDR3 DNA reads TGTGCCAGCAGAGCCACAGGGCCAGATACGCAGTATTTT. This gives the protein CASRATGPDTQYF.

V gene TRBV12-3 or TRBV12-4 combines with J gene TRBJ2-4; D not certain. The length of the CDR3 is 12 residues. Trimming stripped 6 bases from V and 8 bases from J, with 11 bases between. The CDR3: CASSPHHDIQYF. CDR3 DNA sequence: TGTGCCAGCAGCCCCCACCATGACATTCAGTACTTC.

In its sample, this clonotype was seen a few times. The genes are TRBV7-8 and TRBJ2-5, with D perhaps TRBD2 (5 bases). Germline loops: CDR1 SGHVS, CDR2 FQNEAQ. The CDR3 covers 18 residues. Trimming stripped 5 bases from V and 5 bases from J, with 27 bases between. The CDR3 loop reads CASSPWELGPLSAETQYF. CDR3 DNA: TGTGCCAGCAGCCCCTGGGAGCTAGGCCCACTCTCGGCGGAGACCCAGTACTTC.

V usage is TRBV28 and J usage is TRBJ1-3, with D unresolved. CDR1 and CDR2 from the germline V gene are MDHEN and SYDVKM. The CDR3 length is 16 residues. V lost 5 bases and J lost 0, with 14 bases in between. CDR3 coding DNA: TGTGCCAGCAGTCCCCCGTACGGGAGCTCTGGAAACACCATATATTTT. Translating it yields CASSPPYGSSGNTIYF. Combining the CDR3 with reference TRBV28 and TRBJ1-3 gives the whole variable domain DVKVTQSSRYLVKRTGEKVFLECVQDMDHENMFWYRQDPGLGLRLIYFSYDVKMKEKGDIPEGYSVSREKKERFSLILESASTNQTSMYLCASSPPYGSSGNTIYFGEGSWLTVV.

The genes are TRBV7-2 and TRBJ2-7; D gene ambiguous. CDR3 length: 15 residues. The germline gives CDR1 SGHTA, CDR2 FQGNSA. V was pared by 3 bases and J by 2 bases, with 14 bases between. CDR3 region: CASSFQPIPTYEQYF. CDR3 coding DNA: TGTGCCAGCAGCTTTCAGCCGATACCTACCTACGAGCAGTACTTC.

This sequence joins TRBV4-3 and TRBJ2-1, with 15 bases that match TRBD2. After removal of 3 bases from V and 12 bases from J, the junction contained 6 bases not matched to a gene. Per germline, CDR1 LGHNA and CDR2 YSLEER. The CDR3 spans 15 residues. This CDR3 is CASSHPGLAGGRQFF. CDR3 sequence (DNA): TGCGCCAGCAGCCACCCGGGACTAGCGGGAGGCCGGCAGTTCTTC.

This clonotype has just a few counts. The chain links TRBV7-2 to TRBJ1-2, with D possibly matching TRBD1 (6 bases). This CDR3 region has 12 residues. From germline, CDR1 is SGHTA and CDR2 FQGNSA. Between the trimmed V and J ends, which lost 3 bases and 8 bases, there was a span of 10 bases. The CDR3 sequence is CASSFRTEGYTF. The CDR3 DNA is TGTGCCAGCAGCTTCCGGACAGAGGGCTACACCTTC.